This T cell receptor beta chain emerged from a study of blood T cell repertoires in COVID-19. CDR1 and CDR2 (germline): SGHVS, FNYEAQ. This CDR3 is 17 amino acids long. Trimming cost V 0 bases and J 8 bases; bases outside gene matches: 14. TCRdb keeps only in-frame clones here, not all; method: immunoSEQ multiplex PCR. The sample has some 400,000 clones; roughly 90% are singletons. Source material: PBMCs or T cells enriched from blood (not recorded which). The chain has TRBV7-6 and TRBJ2-3; 7 bases are shared with TRBD2. The receptor's source is a woman in her forties who had been exposed to COVID-19. In DNA form, the CDR3 reads TGTGCCAGCAGCTTAGCTTCTGGTGGCGGGAGTTTTGGTACGCAGTATTTT. Protein product: CASSLASGGGSFGTQYF.